This paragraph covers one T cell receptor (beta chain) sequence. This sample is drawn from a study of shared clonotypes between healthy human individuals. V was trimmed by 7 bases and J by 5 bases, leaving 8 bases between them. The CDR3 sequence is 11 residues long. The V gene's germline CDR1 is SGHTS and CDR2 YDEGEE. Measured with immunoSEQ multiplex PCR; TCRdb has only the in-frame clones, and not every one. Of 2,500,000 or so clones listed, roughly 92% are singletons. The source material was naive CD4+ T cells from PBMCs. Described subset: CD45RA+ positively selected. The sequence was obtained from a man between 18 and 35 years old in good health. Some clones in this sample may be carry-over from other donors' samples. The chain has TRBV5-8 and TRBJ2-3; D is undetermined. The CDR3 loop is CASLRRDTQYF. CDR3 bases: TGTGCCAGCCTCAGAAGAGATACGCAGTATTTT. Together with reference TRBV5-8 and TRBJ2-3, the CDR3 gives the full variable domain: EAGVTQSPTHLIKTRGQQATLRCSPISGHTSVYWYQQALGLGLQFLLWYDEGEERNRGNFPPRFSGRQFPNYSSELNVNALELEDSALYLCASLRRDTQYFGPGTRLTVL.